The rows below give T cell receptor beta chains drawn from one sample of a study of T cell clonotyping in hematopoietic cell transplantation. The repertoire was sequenced with immunoSEQ multiplex PCR; TCRdb's copy has only in-frame clones and lacks some. The sample shows about 76,000 clones, 90% to 96% of them seen only once. The sample in question was peripheral blood mononuclear cells, obtained before stem cell transplant. Every receptor here comes from a woman in her forties or fifties with acute myeloid leukemia. Some clones in this sample may be carry-over from other donors' samples. The CDR3 runs from the conserved cysteine through the conserved F or W. D genes are given only for firm matches. Clone size is given for some rows only: seen once, a few or many times, or a class if the clone is expanded.

12	.	TRBD1	TRBV29-1	TRBJ1-2	TGCAGCGTTTCCGGGACAGGGGTCGGCTACACCTTC	CSVSGTGVGYTF
14	.	.	TRBV5-1	TRBJ2-7	TGCGCCAGCAGCTCAAGGGGGGAATTTGGCGAGCAGTACTTC	CASSSRGEFGEQYF
10	.	.	TRBV29-1	TRBJ1-1	TGCAGCGTTGGGAGAACTGAAGCTTTCTTT	CSVGRTEAFF
13	.	.	TRBV2	TRBJ2-7	TGTGCCAGCAGTGGGACAGTTCCCTACGAGCAGTACTTC	CASSGTVPYEQYF
12	.	.	TRBV19	TRBJ2-2	TGTGCCAGTAGTATAGGGAGGGGGGAGCTGTTTTTT	CASSIGRGELFF
14	once	.	TRBV6-5	TRBJ1-2	TGTGCCAGCAGTTACTCTACGGGGAACTATGGCTACACCTTC	CASSYSTGNYGYTF
19	.	TRBD2	TRBV27	TRBJ2-7	TGTGCCAGCAAGCCGCTGGAAGGACTAGCGGGAGGTCGACTCTACGAGCAGTACTTC	CASKPLEGLAGGRLYEQYF
16	.	TRBD1	TRBV5-1	TRBJ2-7	TGCGCCAGCAGCTTGGGAGGGCGACAGGGTATTTACGAGCAGTACTTC	CASSLGGRQGIYEQYF
11	.	.	TRBV6-4	TRBJ1-2	TGTGCCAGCCGGCGGCCCTATGGCTACACCTTC	CASRRPYGYTF
14	.	.	TRBV5-1	TRBJ2-5	TGCGCCAGCAGCTTCTCGGGGTTGCGAGAGACCCAGTACTTC	CASSFSGLRETQYF
15	.	TRBD1	TRBV7-6	TRBJ1-5	TGTGCCAGCAGCTTTGACAGGGGGCTTGGACAGCCCCAGCATTTT	CASSFDRGLGQPQHF
16	.	TRBD1	TRBV7-8	TRBJ2-7	TGTGCCAGCAGCTCAACCCCGGACAGGGTCTCCTACGAGCAGTACTTC	CASSSTPDRVSYEQYF
13	.	.	TRBV5-4	TRBJ1-1	TGTGCCAGCAGCTTTGGCAGGAACACTGAAGCTTTCTTT	CASSFGRNTEAFF
13	.	TRBD1	TRBV7-3	TRBJ1-6	TGTGCCAGCAGCGCAGACAGGGTGTCACCCCTCCACTTT	CASSADRVSPLHF
11	.	.	TRBV6-1	TRBJ1-1	TGTGCCAGCAGTGAAGAACTCGGAGGGGTCTTT	CASSEELGGVF
14	.	.	TRBV30	TRBJ2-3	TGTGCCTGGAGTGTTTTTGGAGGTTCGGATACGCAGTATTTT	CAWSVFGGSDTQYF
13	.	.	TRBV27	TRBJ2-3	TGTGCCAGCAGTTTTGTGGAGGGGGATACGCAGTATTTT	CASSFVEGDTQYF
12	.	.	TRBV2	TRBJ1-5	TGTGCCAGCAAGAGCAACAATCAGCCCCAGCATTTT	CASKSNNQPQHF
16	.	.	TRBV27	TRBJ2-7	TGTGCCAGCAGTTTATCCTTTATCGGACAGACCTACGAGCAGTACTTC	CASSLSFIGQTYEQYF
15	once	.	TRBV5-4	TRBJ1-2	TGTGCCAGCAGTCCTGGGGGGCGCGTTTTTAGTGGCTACACCTTC	CASSPGGRVFSGYTF
13	.	.	TRBV6-5	TRBJ2-1	TGTGCCAGCAGTTACTCGAGAGGGTATGAGCAGTTCTTC	CASSYSRGYEQFF
16	.	TRBD1	TRBV11-2	TRBJ2-5	TGTGCCAGCAGCTTAGGGGGACAGGGGTTGGGAGAGACCCAGTACTTC	CASSLGGQGLGETQYF
15	.	TRBD1	TRBV5-1	TRBJ1-2	TGCGCCAGCAGCAGGGAGACAGGGGGCGAGTATGGCTACACCTTC	CASSRETGGEYGYTF
16	.	TRBD2	TRBV28	TRBJ2-3	TGTGCCAGCAGTTTACGGCTAGCGGGGGCCTGGGGTACGCAGTATTTT	CASSLRLAGAWGTQYF
13	.	.	TRBV19	TRBJ2-5	TGTGCCAGTACCAGAGGACAGCAAGAGACCCAGTACTTC	CASTRGQQETQYF
14	.	.	TRBV2	TRBJ1-4	TGTGCCAGCAATAGGGACGGAACTAATGAAAAACTGTTTTTT	CASNRDGTNEKLFF
15	.	TRBD1	TRBV2	TRBJ1-6	TGTGCCAGCAGTGAAGCGCGGCAGGGGGGTTCACCCCTCCACTTT	CASSEARQGGSPLHF
13	.	.	TRBV30	TRBJ1-1	TGTGCCTGGAGTGTACCGGGTAGGACTGAAGCTTTCTTT	CAWSVPGRTEAFF
15	.	TRBD1	TRBV2	TRBJ2-2	TGTGCCAGCAGTCCGACAGGGGTCGTCACCGGGGAGCTGTTTTTT	CASSPTGVVTGELFF
16	.	.	TRBV5-6	TRBJ2-1	TGTGCCAGCAGCTGGAACCAACCGGGATTCTACAATGAGCAGTTCTTC	CASSWNQPGFYNEQFF
11	.	.	TRBV29-1	TRBJ1-1	TGCAGCGTTGAAGGTCCAGTAGAAGCTTTCTTT	CSVEGPVEAFF
15	.	TRBD1	TRBV6-1	TRBJ2-5	TGTGCCAGCAGTGATGGGGGACAGCGCCAAGAGACCCAGTACTTC	CASSDGGQRQETQYF
13	.	.	TRBV6-5	TRBJ2-7	TGTGCCAGCAGTTTTTCAGGAGCCTACGAGCAGTACTTC	CASSFSGAYEQYF
13	.	.	TRBV28	TRBJ2-3	TGTGCCAGCAGGAGAGGGGGCACAGATACGCAGTATTTT	CASRRGGTDTQYF
12	.	.	TRBV6-6	TRBJ2-7	TGTGCCAGCAGTTCCTCGGGGTACGAGCAGTACTTC	CASSSSGYEQYF
13	.	TRBD1	TRBV7-9	TRBJ1-2	TGTGCCAGCAGGAAAACAGGGGAGTCAGGCTACACCTTC	CASRKTGESGYTF
13	.	.	TRBV18	TRBJ2-5	TGTGCCAGCTCACCACAAGGGTGGGAGACCCAGTACTTC	CASSPQGWETQYF
14	.	TRBD1	TRBV6-5	TRBJ1-6	TGTGCCAGCACACCGGGACAGGGTTATTCACCCCTCCACTTT	CASTPGQGYSPLHF
15	.	TRBD2	TRBV30	TRBJ2-5	TGTGCCTGGAGTGGGGGGGCTAGCGGGAGTGGGACCCAGTACTTC	CAWSGGASGSGTQYF
12	.	.	TRBV30	TRBJ1-6	TGTGCCGCCCCTGGGGGGAATTCACCCCTCCACTTT	CAAPGGNSPLHF
15	.	TRBD1	TRBV19	TRBJ1-2	TGTGCCAGTAGTGCCGGACAGGCGGTACTCTATGGCTACACCTTC	CASSAGQAVLYGYTF
11	.	TRBD1	TRBV6-5	TRBJ1-1	TGTGCCAGCAACTTAGGACAGGTGGCTTTCTTT	CASNLGQVAFF
13	.	.	TRBV2	TRBJ2-7	TGTGCCAGCAGTGTAGACAGGTCCTACGAGCAGTACTTC	CASSVDRSYEQYF
17	once	TRBD2	TRBV11-2	TRBJ2-7	TGTGCCAGCAGCTTAGGAGGGCGTGGGAGGGCCACCTACGAGCAGTACTTC	CASSLGGRGRATYEQYF
15	.	.	TRBV15	TRBJ2-7	TGTGCCACCTCCCCTCGTGCGGGGGCCCTCTACGAGCAGTACTTC	CATSPRAGALYEQYF